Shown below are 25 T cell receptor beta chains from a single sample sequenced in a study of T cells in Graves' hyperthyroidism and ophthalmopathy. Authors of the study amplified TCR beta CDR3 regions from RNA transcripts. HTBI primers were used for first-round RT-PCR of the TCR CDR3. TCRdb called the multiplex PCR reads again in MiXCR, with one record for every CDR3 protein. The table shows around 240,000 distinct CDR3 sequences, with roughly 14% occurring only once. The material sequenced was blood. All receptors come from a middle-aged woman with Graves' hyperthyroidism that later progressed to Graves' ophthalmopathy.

The DNA for the CDR3 is TGTGCCAGCAGTGAAGAGAGGAGCTTTTACGAGCAGTACTTC. It encodes CASSEERSFYEQYF. V is TRBV6-1 and J is TRBJ2-7, with D uncertain. Germline CDR1 reads MNHNS; CDR2 reads SASEGT. The CDR3 has 14 amino acids. With 1 base removed from V and 4 bases from J, the gap between germline ends came to 11 bases.

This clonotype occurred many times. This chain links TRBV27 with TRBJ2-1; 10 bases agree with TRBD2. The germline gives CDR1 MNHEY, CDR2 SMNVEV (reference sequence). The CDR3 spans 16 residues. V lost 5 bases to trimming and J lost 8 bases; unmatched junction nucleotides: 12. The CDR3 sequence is CASSRTGTSVLDEQFF. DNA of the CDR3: TGTGCCAGCAGTCGTACCGGGACTAGCGTTTTAGATGAGCAGTTCTTC.

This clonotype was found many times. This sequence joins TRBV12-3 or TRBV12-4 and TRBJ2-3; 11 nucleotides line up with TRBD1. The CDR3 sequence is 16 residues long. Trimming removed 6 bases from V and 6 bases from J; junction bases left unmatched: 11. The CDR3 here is CASSPGTGGGWDTQYF. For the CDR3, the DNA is TGTGCCAGCAGCCCCGGGACAGGGGGTGGTTGGGATACGCAGTATTTT.

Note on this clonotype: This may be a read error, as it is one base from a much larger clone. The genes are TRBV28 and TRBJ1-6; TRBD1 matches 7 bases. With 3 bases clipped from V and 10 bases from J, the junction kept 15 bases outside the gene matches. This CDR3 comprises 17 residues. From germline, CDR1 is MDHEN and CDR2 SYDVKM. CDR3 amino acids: CASSFPRTGSIGSPLHF. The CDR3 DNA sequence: TGTGCCAGCAGTTTCCCTCGGACAGGTTCGATTGGATCACCCCTCCACTTT.

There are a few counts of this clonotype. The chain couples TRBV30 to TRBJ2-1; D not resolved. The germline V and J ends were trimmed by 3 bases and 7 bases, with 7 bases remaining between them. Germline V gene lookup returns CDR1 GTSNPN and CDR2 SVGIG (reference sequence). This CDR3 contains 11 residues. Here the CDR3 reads CAWSRSNEQFF. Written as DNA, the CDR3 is TGTGCCTGGAGCAGGTCAAATGAGCAGTTCTTC.

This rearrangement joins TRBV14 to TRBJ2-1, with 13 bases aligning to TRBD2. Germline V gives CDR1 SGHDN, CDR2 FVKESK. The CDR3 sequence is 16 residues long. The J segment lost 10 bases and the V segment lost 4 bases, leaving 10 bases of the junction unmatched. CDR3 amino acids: CASSPLPGLAGREQFF. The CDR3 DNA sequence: TGTGCCAGCAGCCCACTTCCGGGACTAGCGGGACGGGAGCAGTTCTTC.

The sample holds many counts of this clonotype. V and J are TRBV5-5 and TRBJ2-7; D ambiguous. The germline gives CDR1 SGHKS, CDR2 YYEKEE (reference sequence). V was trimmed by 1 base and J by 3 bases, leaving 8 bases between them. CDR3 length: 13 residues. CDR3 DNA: TGTGCCAGCAGCTTGTTCCTTTACTACGAGCAGTACTTC. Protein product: CASSLFLYYEQYF.

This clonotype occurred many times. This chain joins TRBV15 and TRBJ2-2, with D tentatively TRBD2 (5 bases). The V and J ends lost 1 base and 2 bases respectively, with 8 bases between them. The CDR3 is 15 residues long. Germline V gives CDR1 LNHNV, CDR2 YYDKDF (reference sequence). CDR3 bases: TGTGCCACCAGCAGAGTAGCGTTTAACACCGGGGAGCTGTTTTTT. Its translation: CATSRVAFNTGELFF.

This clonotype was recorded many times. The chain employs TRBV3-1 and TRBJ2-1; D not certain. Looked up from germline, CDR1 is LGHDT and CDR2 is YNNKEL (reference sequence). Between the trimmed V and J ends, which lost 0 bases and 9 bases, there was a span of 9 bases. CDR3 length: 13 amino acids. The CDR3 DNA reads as TGTGCCAGCAGCCAAGATCTTCGCGGTGAGCAGTTCTTC. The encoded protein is CASSQDLRGEQFF.

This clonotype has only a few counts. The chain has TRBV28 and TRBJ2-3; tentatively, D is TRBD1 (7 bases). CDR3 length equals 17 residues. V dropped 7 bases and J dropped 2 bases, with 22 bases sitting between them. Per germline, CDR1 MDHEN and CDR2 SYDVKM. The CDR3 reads CASTERGLGTFTDTQYF. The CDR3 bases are TGTGCCAGCACCGAAAGGGGGCTCGGGACTTTCACAGATACGCAGTATTTT. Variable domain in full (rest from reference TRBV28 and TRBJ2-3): DVKVTQSSRYLVKRTGEKVFLECVQDMDHENMFWYRQDPGLGLRLIYFSYDVKMKEKGDIPEGYSVSREKKERFSLILESASTNQTSMYLCASTERGLGTFTDTQYFGPGTRLTVL.

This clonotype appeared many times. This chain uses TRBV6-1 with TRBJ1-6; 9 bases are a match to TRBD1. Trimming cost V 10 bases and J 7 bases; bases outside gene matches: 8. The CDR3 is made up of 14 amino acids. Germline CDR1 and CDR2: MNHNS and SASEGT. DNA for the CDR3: TGTGCCAATAGTAGGACAGGGGAAAATTCACCCCTCCACTTT. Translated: CANSRTGENSPLHF.

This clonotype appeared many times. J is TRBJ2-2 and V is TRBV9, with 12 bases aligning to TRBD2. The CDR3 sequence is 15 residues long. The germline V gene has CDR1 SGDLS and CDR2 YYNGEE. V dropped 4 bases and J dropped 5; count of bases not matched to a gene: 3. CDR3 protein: CASSQLAGGTGELFF. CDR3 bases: TGTGCCAGCAGCCAACTAGCGGGAGGAACCGGGGAGCTGTTTTTT.

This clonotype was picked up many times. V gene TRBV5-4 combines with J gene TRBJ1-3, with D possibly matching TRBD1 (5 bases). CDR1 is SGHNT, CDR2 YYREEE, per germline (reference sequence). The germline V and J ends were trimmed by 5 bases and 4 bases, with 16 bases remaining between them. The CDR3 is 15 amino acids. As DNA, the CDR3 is TGTGCCAGCAGTAAATCCGGGACCAGAGGAAACACCATATATTTT. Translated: CASSKSGTRGNTIYF.

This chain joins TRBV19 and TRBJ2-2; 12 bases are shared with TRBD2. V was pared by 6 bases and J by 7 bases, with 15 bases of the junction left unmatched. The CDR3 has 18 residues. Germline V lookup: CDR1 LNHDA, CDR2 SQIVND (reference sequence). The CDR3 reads CASRGTSGSTSFIGELFF. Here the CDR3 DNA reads TGTGCCAGTAGGGGGACTAGCGGGTCCACATCCTTCATCGGGGAGCTGTTTTTT.

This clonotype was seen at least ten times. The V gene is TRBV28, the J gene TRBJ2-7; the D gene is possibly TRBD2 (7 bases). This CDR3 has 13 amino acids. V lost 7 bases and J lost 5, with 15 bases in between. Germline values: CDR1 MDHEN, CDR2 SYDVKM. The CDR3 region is CASTPGGANEQYF. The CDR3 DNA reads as TGTGCCAGCACCCCTGGGGGGGCCAACGAGCAGTACTTC. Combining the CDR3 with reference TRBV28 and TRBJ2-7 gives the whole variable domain DVKVTQSSRYLVKRTGEKVFLECVQDMDHENMFWYRQDPGLGLRLIYFSYDVKMKEKGDIPEGYSVSREKKERFSLILESASTNQTSMYLCASTPGGANEQYFGPGTRLTVT.

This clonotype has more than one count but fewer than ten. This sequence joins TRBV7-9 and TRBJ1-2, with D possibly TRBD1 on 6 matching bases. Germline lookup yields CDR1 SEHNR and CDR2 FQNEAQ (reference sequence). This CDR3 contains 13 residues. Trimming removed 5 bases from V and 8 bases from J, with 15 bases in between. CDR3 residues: CASSLDWGAGYTF. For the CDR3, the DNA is TGTGCCAGCAGCCTGGACTGGGGGGCCGGCTACACCTTC.

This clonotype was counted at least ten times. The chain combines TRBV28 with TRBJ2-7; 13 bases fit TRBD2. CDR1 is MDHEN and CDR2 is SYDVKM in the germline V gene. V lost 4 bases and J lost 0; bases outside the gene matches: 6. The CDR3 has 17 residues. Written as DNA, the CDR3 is TGTGCCAGCAGTTCCGGGACTAGCGGGAAGTTCTCCTACGAGCAGTACTTC. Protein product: CASSSGTSGKFSYEQYF.

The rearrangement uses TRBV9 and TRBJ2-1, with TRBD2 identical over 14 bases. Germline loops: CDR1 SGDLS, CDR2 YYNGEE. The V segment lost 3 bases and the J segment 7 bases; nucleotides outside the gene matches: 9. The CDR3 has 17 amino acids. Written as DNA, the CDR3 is TGTGCCAGCAGCGAATACGGACTAGCGGGAGGATTTAATGAGCAGTTCTTC. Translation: CASSEYGLAGGFNEQFF.

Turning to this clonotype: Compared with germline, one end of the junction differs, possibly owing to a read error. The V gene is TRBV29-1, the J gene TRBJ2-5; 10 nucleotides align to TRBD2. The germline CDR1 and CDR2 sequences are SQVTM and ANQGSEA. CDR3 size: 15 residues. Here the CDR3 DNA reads TGCGGCGTTGACCTTGCTAGCGGGGGCCAAGAGACCCAGTACTTC. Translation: CGVDLASGGQETQYF.

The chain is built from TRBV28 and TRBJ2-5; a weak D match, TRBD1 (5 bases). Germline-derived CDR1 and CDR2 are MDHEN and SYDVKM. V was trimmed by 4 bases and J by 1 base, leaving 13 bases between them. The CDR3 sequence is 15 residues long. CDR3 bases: TGTGCCAGCAGTTCTAAGACAGTTTTCCAAGAGACCCAGTACTTC. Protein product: CASSSKTVFQETQYF. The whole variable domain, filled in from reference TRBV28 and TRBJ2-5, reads DVKVTQSSRYLVKRTGEKVFLECVQDMDHENMFWYRQDPGLGLRLIYFSYDVKMKEKGDIPEGYSVSREKKERFSLILESASTNQTSMYLCASSSKTVFQETQYFGPGTRLLVL.

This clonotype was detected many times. The DNA of the CDR3 is TGTGCCAGCAGCTTGTCCCCCCCCAGGGTTGATACGCAGTATTTT. This sequence encodes CASSLSPPRVDTQYF. The chain carries TRBV7-2 and TRBJ2-3; D is possibly TRBD1 (5 bases). This CDR3 spans 15 amino acids. Trimming removed 3 bases from V and 6 bases from J, with 16 bases in between. Germline CDR1 SGHTA, CDR2 FQGNSA.

CDR3 loop: CASSPGGLKNIQYF. DNA of the CDR3: TGTGCCAGCAGCCCAGGGGGCCTCAAAAACATTCAGTACTTC. J is TRBJ2-4 and V is TRBV28; 8 positions match TRBD1. The V gene end was trimmed by 6 bases and the J gene end by 3 bases; junction bases not matched to a gene: 4. Germline V gives CDR1 MDHEN, CDR2 SYDVKM. This CDR3 is built from 14 residues.

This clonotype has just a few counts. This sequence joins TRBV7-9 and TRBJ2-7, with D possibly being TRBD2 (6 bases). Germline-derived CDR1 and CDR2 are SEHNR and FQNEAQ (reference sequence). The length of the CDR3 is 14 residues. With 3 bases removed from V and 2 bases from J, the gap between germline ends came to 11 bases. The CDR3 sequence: CASSFGGGAYEQYF. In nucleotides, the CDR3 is TGTGCCAGCAGCTTTGGTGGCGGGGCCTACGAGCAGTACTTC.

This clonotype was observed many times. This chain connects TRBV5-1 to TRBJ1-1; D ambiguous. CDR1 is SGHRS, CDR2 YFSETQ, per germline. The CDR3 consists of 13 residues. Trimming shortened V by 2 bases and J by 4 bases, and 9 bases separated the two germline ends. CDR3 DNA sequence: TGCGCCAGCAGCTTTAAGGATACCACTGAAGCTTTCTTT. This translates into CASSFKDTTEAFF.

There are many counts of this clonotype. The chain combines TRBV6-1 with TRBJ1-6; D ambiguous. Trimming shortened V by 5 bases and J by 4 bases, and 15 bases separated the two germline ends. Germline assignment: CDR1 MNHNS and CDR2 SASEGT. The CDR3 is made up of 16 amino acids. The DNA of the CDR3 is TGTGCCAGCAGTTACGAGGGCAAAATATATAATTCACCCCTCCACTTT. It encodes CASSYEGKIYNSPLHF.